This T cell receptor beta chain was captured in a study of blood T cell repertoires in COVID-19. Across the whole study: From T cells, B-cell-depleted T cells, or PBMCs came the material, which was cDNA or gDNA.

Original processing notes: By means of reference gene primer amplification, nucleated cell counts were estimated. TCRdb's copy holds only in-frame clones and misses some; the assay was immunoSEQ multiplex PCR. V and J calls plus clone size are reproduced from that table; the DNA served to infer D and trimming. The sample consists of about 200,000 clones, about 85% of them appearing once. Trimming took off 0 bases at V and 0 bases at J, with 15 bases between the two ends. Germline lookup yields CDR1 LGHNT and CDR2 FRNRAP. The CDR3 consists of 18 residues. The sequence came from a man aged 55 to 70 with active or convalescent COVID-19. The rearrangement uses TRBV12-5 and TRBJ1-3; tentative D call: TRBD1 (6 bases). The sample consisted of peripheral blood. The CDR3 sequence is CASGLVYWGQNSGNTIYF. For the CDR3, the DNA is TGTGCTAGTGGTTTGGTATATTGGGGACAAAACTCTGGAAACACCATATATTTT.